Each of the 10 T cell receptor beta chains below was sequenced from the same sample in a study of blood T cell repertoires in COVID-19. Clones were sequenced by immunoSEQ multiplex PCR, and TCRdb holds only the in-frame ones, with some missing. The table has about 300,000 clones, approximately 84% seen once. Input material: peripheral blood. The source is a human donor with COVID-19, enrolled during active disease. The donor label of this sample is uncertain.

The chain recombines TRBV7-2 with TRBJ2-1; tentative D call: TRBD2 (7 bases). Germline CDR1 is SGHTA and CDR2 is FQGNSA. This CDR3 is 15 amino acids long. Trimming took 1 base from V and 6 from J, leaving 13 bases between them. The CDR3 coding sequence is TGTGCCAGCAGCTTAGTGGGGGGGCTAGGCAATGAGCAGTTCTTC. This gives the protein CASSLVGGLGNEQFF.

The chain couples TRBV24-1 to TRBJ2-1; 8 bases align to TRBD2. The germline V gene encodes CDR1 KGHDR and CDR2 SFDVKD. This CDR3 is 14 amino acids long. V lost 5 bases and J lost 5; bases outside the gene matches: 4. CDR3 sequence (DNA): TGTGCCACCAGTGCGGGAGGGGTGAACAATGAGCAGTTCTTC. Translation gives CATSAGGVNNEQFF.

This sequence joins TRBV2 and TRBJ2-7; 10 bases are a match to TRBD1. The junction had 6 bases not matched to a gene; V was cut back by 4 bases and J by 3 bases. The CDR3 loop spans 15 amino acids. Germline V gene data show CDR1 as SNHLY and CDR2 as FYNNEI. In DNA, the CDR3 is TGTGCCAGCAGTGCGGTGACAGGGGGCAACTACGAGCAGTACTTC. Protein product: CASSAVTGGNYEQYF.

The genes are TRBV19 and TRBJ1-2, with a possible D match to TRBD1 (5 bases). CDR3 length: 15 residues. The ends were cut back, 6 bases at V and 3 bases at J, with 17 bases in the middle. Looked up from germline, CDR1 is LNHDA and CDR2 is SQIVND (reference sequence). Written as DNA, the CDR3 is TGTGCCAGTAGCGCCCCGGGGGGGGTAGACTATGGCTACACCTTC. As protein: CASSAPGGVDYGYTF.

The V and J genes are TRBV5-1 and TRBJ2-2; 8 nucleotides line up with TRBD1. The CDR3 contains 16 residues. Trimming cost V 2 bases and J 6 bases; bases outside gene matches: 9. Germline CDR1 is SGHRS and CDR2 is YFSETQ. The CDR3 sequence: CASSLSGGADPGELFF. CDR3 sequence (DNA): TGCGCCAGCAGCTTATCAGGGGGCGCTGATCCCGGGGAGCTGTTTTTT.

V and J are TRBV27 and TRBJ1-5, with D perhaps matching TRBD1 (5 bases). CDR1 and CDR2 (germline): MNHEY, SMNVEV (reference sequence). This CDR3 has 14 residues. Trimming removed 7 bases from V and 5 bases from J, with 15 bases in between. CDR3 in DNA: TGTGCCAGCATCGCTTTGACAGACGATCAGCCCCAGCATTTT. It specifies CASIALTDDQPQHF.

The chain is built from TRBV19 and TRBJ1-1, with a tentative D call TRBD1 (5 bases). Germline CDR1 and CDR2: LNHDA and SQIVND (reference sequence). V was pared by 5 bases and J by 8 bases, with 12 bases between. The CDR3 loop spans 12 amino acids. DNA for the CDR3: TGTGCCAGTAGTGGGGGGGGTTTCGAAGCTTTCTTT. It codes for CASSGGGFEAFF.

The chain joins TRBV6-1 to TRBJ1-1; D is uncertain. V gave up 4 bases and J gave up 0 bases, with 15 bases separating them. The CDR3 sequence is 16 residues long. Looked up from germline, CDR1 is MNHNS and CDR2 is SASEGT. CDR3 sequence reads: CASSVPSRNMNTEAFF. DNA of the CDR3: TGTGCCAGCAGTGTTCCCTCACGCAACATGAACACTGAAGCTTTCTTT.

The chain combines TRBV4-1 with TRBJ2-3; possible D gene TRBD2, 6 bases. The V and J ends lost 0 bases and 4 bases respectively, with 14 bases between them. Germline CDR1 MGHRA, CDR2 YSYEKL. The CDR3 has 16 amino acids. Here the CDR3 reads CASSQESGGASDTQYF. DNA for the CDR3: TGCGCCAGCAGCCAAGAGTCGGGCGGGGCGTCAGATACGCAGTATTTT.

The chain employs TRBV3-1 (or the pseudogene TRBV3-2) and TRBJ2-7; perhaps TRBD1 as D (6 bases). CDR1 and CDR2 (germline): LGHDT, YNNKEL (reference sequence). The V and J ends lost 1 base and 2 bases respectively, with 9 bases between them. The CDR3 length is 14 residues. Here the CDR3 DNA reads TGTGCCAGCAGCCAAGGGGACAAGACCTACGAGCAGTACTTC. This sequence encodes CASSQGDKTYEQYF.